Below, one TCR beta chain is given with its context. This sample is part of a study of blood T cell repertoires in COVID-19. Generated by immunoSEQ multiplex PCR, the TCRdb table keeps only in-frame clones and is missing some. This table holds 310,000 or so clones, almost 90% found once. Membership in each cohort depended on participant-reported clinical history. Sequencing was carried out using PBMCs or T cells enriched from blood (not recorded which). The source of this sequence is a woman aged 18-29 years with acute COVID-19.

The CDR3 bases are TGCGCCAGCAGCTTGACAAGAGGGGAGACCCAGTACTTC. It is translated as CASSLTRGETQYF. V gene TRBV5-1 combines with J gene TRBJ2-5; TRBD2 might be the D (5 bases). Germline V gene lookup returns CDR1 SGHRS and CDR2 YFSETQ. V was shortened by 1 base and J by 5 bases, with 9 bases between the two germline ends. CDR3 size: 13 residues.